This TCR beta chain stems from a study of shared clonotypes between healthy human individuals (dated by TCRdb to 2018 to 2020). In terms of the full investigation: Two women and three men aged 18 to 49 years were included in the cohort. The study deeply sequenced blood TCR repertoires of about 5 healthy adults to estimate repertoire size and the extent of clonotype sharing between individuals. For each donor, CD4 naive and CD4 memory were each given three plates, CD8 naive was given two plates, and CD8 memory was given one plate. Each donor's leukapheresis produced roughly between about 0.8 and 8.9 billion PBMCs. To increase sequencing depth and limit assay-specific biases, TCR repertoire library preparation and sequencing were carried out by different laboratories using diverse techniques.

Results the study describes overall, beyond this receptor: Because the study included only a small number of donors, the genetic and exposure-history diversity represented was limited. Incomplete sequencing was indicated by rarefaction of sorted-subset datasets, despite the large sequencing depth. Pairwise subsampling led to the expectation that sequencing depth would affect the degree of clonotype sharing among donors. Estimated clonotype richness was generally larger for naive than for memory subsets. Approximately 5% of naive CD4, around 4% of naive CD8, approximately 2% of memory CD4, and 0.35% to 0.5% of memory CD8 clonotypes were shared across a few donors. Compared with non-shared clonotypes, the clonotypes found in all four sorted-subset donors had higher generation probabilities. Only blood was sampled, and tissue TCR repertoires likely differ from those in blood.

Details on this clone: The antigen this receptor binds is unknown. No base quality values were provided; no much bigger clone lies one nucleotide off.

TCR CDR3 regions were amplified from genomic DNA by multiplex PCR using the deep immunoSEQ assay. For each cell subset, the extracted genomic DNA was distributed evenly across all wells of several immunoSEQ 96-well plates, and each plate served as one replicate. For sorted subsets, each replicate PCR was loaded with around 200 ng genomic DNA, equivalent to roughly 30,000 T cell genomes. The purified libraries were quantified using a Qubit 3.0 fluorometer, sized with a Bioanalyzer 2100, and then quantified again using the KAPA Library Quantification kit. A separate single-read 150-cycle Illumina NextSeq 550 flow cell was used to sequence each immunoSEQ 96-well plate. The study's own analysis went as follows. Because the immunoSEQ output held only junctional sequences and lacked quality scores, the filtering could not match the filtering applied to full-length reads. To assign V/J genes and CDR3, sequences were annotated against IMGT germline references using PyIR, a Python wrapper for IgBLAST v1.9. Reads were removed for weak V/J assignments (E-value above 1e-6), missing CDR3, stop codons, out-of-frame junctions, or ambiguous translated residues. A V3J clonotype was defined by an identical inferred V gene, J gene, and CDR3 amino acid sequence. To compute the percentage overlap between repertoires, the number of shared unique clonotypes was divided by the size of the smaller repertoire. Repertoire richness was assessed with RTK rarefaction, the Chao1 estimator, and Recon v2.1 estimates of unobserved clonotypes. For all TCRbeta clonotypes obtained by the gDNA method from a handful of donors, generation probabilities were computed with OLGA. TCRdb's version of the immuneACCESS table is confined to in-frame rearrangements and falls short of the full clone set. An unresolved V gene accounts for under half of the shortfall where checked; the remainder is of unknown origin. The V and J calls and clone size were taken over from that table, and D and trimming were inferred from the DNA. This sample lists roughly 380,000 clones; 96% were detected once. The ten biggest clones cover less than 0.35% of the sample.

Healthy HIV-negative adults with no recently reported acute infections or vaccinations were included as donors. Only Caucasian adults living in Nashville, Tennessee, USA were represented among the donors. CD8 memory samples combined magnetically selected CD45RO+ cells with CCR7-negative CD45RA+ effector memory (TemRA) cells. Blood was obtained by leukapheresis, after which PBMCs were separated by Ficoll-Histopaque density gradient centrifugation and cryopreserved in liquid nitrogen vapor phase. Analytical flow cytometry was used to check the purity and quantity of each magnetically sorted T cell population. Each sorted fraction had its genomic DNA isolated and then quantified by UV absorbance on a Nanodrop 2000c. The germline V gene encodes CDR1 SGHRS and CDR2 YFSETQ. Inclusive of the bounding cysteine and phenylalanine, the CDR3 is 14 residues long. Kept here is only the CDR3 DNA, which spans 42 bases and is read in frame from base 1. V sheds 2 bases and J sheds 2 bases, leaving 11 bases between their ends.

This clonotype was obtained from a man aged 30 to 45 in good health. Sequencing input: memory CD8+ T cells sorted from blood. What this sample's cell subset or site label stands for: CD45RO+ cells pooled with CCR7-negative TemRA cells. The chain joins TRBV5-1 to TRBJ2-7, with the D segment identity uncertain. The base sequence is TGCGCCAGCAGCTTCGAAGGAGTCACCTACGAGCAGTACTTC. Its translation reads: CASSFEGVTYEQYF.